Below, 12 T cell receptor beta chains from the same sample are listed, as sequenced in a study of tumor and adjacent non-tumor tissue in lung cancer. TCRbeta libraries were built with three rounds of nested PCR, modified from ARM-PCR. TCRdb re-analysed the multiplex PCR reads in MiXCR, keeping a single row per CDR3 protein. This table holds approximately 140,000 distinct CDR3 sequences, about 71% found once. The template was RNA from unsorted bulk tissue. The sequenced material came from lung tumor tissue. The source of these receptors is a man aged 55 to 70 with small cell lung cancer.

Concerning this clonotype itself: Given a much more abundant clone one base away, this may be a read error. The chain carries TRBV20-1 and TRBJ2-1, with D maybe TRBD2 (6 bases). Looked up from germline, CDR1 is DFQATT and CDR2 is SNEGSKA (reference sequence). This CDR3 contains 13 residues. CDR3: CSAVRTDYNEEFF. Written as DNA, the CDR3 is TGCAGTGCTGTCCGGACGGACTACAATGAGGAGTTCTTC.

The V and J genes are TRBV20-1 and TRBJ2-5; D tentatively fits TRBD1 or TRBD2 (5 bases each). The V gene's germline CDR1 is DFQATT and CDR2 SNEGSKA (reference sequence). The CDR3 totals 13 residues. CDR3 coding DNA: TGCGGTGGACGAGGGGCCCCCATGGAGACCCAGTACTTC. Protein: CGGRGAPMETQYF.

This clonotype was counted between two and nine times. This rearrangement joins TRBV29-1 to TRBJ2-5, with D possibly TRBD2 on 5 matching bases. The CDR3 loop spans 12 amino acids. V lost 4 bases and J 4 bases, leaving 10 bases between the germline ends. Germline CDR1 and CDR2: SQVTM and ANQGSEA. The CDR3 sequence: CSVVGSAETQYF. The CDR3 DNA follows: TGCAGCGTTGTAGGGAGTGCAGAGACCCAGTACTTC.

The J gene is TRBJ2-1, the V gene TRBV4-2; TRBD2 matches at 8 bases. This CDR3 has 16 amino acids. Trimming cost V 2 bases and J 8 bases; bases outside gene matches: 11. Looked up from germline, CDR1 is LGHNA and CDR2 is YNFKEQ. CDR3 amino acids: CASSQSGGPNIDEQFF. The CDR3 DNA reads TGTGCCAGCAGCCAATCGGGAGGGCCAAATATAGATGAGCAGTTCTTC.

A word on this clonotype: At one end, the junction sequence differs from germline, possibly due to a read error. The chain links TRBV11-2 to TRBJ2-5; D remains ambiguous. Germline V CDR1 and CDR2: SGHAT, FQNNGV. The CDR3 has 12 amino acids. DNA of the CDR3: TGTGCTAGCAGCTTAATGCTTGGGGCCCAGTACTTC. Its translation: CASSLMLGAQYF.

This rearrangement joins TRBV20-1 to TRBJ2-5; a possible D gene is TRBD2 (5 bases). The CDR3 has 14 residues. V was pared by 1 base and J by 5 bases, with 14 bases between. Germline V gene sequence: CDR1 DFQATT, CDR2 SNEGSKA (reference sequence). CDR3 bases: TGCAGTGCTAGAGGGCGGTGGGAGAAGGAGACCCAGTACTTC. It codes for CSARGRWEKETQYF.

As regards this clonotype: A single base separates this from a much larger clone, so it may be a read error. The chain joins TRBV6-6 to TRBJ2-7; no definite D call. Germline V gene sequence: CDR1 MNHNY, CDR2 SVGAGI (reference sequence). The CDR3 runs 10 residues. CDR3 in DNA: TGTGTCAGCAGCGACATCGAGCAGTACTTC. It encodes CVSSDIEQYF.

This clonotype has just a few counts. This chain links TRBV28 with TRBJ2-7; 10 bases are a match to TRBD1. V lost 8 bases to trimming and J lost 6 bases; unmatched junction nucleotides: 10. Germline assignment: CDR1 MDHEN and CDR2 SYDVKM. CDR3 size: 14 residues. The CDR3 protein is CASRSGTGVGEQYF. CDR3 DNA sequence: TGTGCCAGCCGCTCCGGGACAGGGGTCGGCGAGCAGTACTTC.

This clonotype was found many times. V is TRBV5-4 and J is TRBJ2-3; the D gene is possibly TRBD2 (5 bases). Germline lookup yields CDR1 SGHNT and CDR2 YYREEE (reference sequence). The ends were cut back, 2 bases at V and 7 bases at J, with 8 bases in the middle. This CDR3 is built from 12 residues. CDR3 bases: TGTGCCAGCAGCTTAGACTACAATACGCAGTATTTT. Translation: CASSLDYNTQYF.

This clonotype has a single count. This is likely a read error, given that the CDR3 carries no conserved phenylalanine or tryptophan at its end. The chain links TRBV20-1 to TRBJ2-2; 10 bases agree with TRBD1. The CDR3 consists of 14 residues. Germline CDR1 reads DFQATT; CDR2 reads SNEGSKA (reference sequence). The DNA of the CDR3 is TGCAGTGCTCGACAGGGGGCAGGCACCAGGGAGCTGTTTCTT. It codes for CSARQGAGTRELFL.

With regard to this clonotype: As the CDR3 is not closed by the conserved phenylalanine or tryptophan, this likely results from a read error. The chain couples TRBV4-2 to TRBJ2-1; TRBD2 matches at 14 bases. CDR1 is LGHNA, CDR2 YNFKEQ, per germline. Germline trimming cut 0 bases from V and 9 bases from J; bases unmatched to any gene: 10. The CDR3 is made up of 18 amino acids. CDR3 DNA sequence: TGTGCCAGCAGCCAAGAGATACGACTAGCGGGAGGGATTGGTGAGCAGTTCTAC. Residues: CASSQEIRLAGGIGEQFY.

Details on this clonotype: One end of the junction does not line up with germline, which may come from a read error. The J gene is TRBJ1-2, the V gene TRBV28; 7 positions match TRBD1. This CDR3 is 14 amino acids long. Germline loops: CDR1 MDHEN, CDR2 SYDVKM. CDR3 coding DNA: TGTGCCAGCCTCTTTCAAGGGGGCCACTATGACTACACCTTC. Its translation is CASLFQGGHYDYTF.